This passage covers 18 T cell receptor beta chains from one sample sequenced in a study of cytomegalovirus exposure and HLA in healthy donors. The protocol was immunoSEQ multiplex PCR, while the TCRdb copy is restricted to in-frame clones and leaves out a portion. The sample carries some 74,000 clones, approximately 94% recorded once. The sequencing input was PBMCs. The source of these receptors is a young woman in good health and CMV-seronegative.

The rearrangement uses TRBV6-1 and TRBJ1-1, with 8 bases matching TRBD1. The germline gives CDR1 MNHNS, CDR2 SASEGT. CDR3 length equals 14 residues. V lost 5 bases, J lost 2 bases, and 4 bases stayed unmatched. CDR3 sequence: CASSLGQANTEAFF. DNA for the CDR3: TGTGCCAGCAGTCTGGGACAGGCTAACACTGAAGCTTTCTTT.

The chain carries TRBV25-1 and TRBJ1-1; D remains unclear. The CDR3 has 14 amino acids. Trimming stripped 2 bases from V and 5 bases from J, with 12 bases between. CDR1 and CDR2 (germline): MGHDK, SYGVNS. The CDR3 reads CASSEPEAGTEAFF. CDR3 bases: TGTGCCAGCAGTGAACCCGAGGCGGGGACTGAAGCTTTCTTT.

V usage is TRBV27 and J usage is TRBJ1-4; TRBD1 matches at 7 bases. The V gene's germline CDR1 is MNHEY and CDR2 SMNVEV (reference sequence). The CDR3 covers 15 residues. V shed 4 bases and J 8 bases; nucleotides not matched to a gene: 10. The CDR3 coding sequence is TGTGCCAGCAGTTCGCACAGGGGAAGGGGGGAAAAACTGTTTTTT. Encoded protein: CASSSHRGRGEKLFF.

V and J are TRBV30 and TRBJ2-3; 15 bases align to TRBD2. V was clipped by 0 bases and J by 3 bases; unmatched bases: 1. Germline V CDR1 and CDR2: GTSNPN, SVGIG (reference sequence). The CDR3 extends over 16 amino acids. CDR3: CAWSVGLAGGTDTQYF. CDR3 DNA sequence: TGTGCCTGGAGTGTAGGACTAGCGGGAGGGACAGATACGCAGTATTTT.

This chain joins TRBV15 and TRBJ2-7, with TRBD1 identical over 8 bases. In germline, CDR1 is LNHNV, CDR2 YYDKDF (reference sequence). The J segment lost 7 bases and the V segment lost 2 bases, leaving 10 bases of the junction unmatched. The CDR3 consists of 15 residues. CDR3: CATSRSATGAHEQYF. CDR3 DNA sequence: TGTGCCACCAGCAGATCGGCGACAGGGGCCCATGAGCAGTACTTC.

This chain uses TRBV30 with TRBJ1-2, with TRBD1 matching over 12 bases. CDR1 and CDR2 from the germline V gene are GTSNPN and SVGIG (reference sequence). Trimming removed 2 bases from V and 7 bases from J; junction bases left unmatched: 8. The CDR3 loop spans 15 amino acids. The CDR3 sequence is CAWSKGTGGVGGYTF. The CDR3 DNA reads TGTGCCTGGAGTAAAGGGACAGGGGGCGTGGGTGGCTACACCTTC.

A few counts support this clone. This sequence joins TRBV6-5 and TRBJ2-7; possibly TRBD2 for D (5 bases). Germline V CDR1 and CDR2: MNHEY, SVGAGI. V gave up 6 bases and J gave up 4 bases, with 13 bases separating them. The CDR3 has 13 residues. The CDR3 sequence is CASSRRREYEQYF. DNA of the CDR3: TGTGCCAGCAGCAGACGACGGGAATACGAGCAGTACTTC.

The V call is TRBV18, the J call TRBJ1-3; 9 bases agree with TRBD1. This CDR3 region has 15 residues. V lost 3 bases and J lost 1; bases outside the gene matches: 1. The germline V gene has CDR1 KGHSH and CDR2 LQKENI. The CDR3 DNA sequence: TGTGCCAGCTCACCTGGGACAGGGTCTGGAAACACCATATATTTT. Its protein product is CASSPGTGSGNTIYF. Supplemented by reference TRBV18 and TRBJ1-3, the full variable domain reads NAGVMQNPRHLVRRRGQEARLRCSPMKGHSHVYWYRQLPEEGLKFMVYLQKENIIDESGMPKERFSAEFPKEGPSILRIQQVVRGDSAAYFCASSPGTGSGNTIYFGEGSWLTVV.

The chain recombines TRBV4-2 with TRBJ2-3; 10 bases agree with TRBD2. Looked up from germline, CDR1 is LGHNA and CDR2 is YNFKEQ. CDR3 length: 16 amino acids. J was trimmed by 5 bases and V by 6 bases; bases with no gene match: 11. Here the CDR3 reads CASRRDLAGEEDTQYF. The CDR3 DNA follows: TGTGCCAGCAGGAGAGACCTAGCGGGAGAGGAAGATACGCAGTATTTT.

CDR3 DNA sequence: TGTGCCAGCAGCATAAGGACTAGCGGGAGTAAGTACGAGCAGTACTTC. Translated, it gives CASSIRTSGSKYEQYF. The rearrangement joins TRBV5-6 to TRBJ2-7; TRBD2 matches 13 bases. Germline V lookup: CDR1 SGHDT, CDR2 YYEEEE. V lost 4 bases to trimming and J lost 4 bases; unmatched junction nucleotides: 8. The CDR3 length is 16 residues.

In DNA, the CDR3 is TGCGCCAGCAGCTTGTTAGGGGTTTACGAGCAGTACTTC. Protein sequence: CASSLLGVYEQYF. J is TRBJ2-7 and V is TRBV5-1; a weak D match, TRBD1 (5 bases). Germline CDR1 SGHRS, CDR2 YFSETQ. V lost 1 base to trimming and J lost 4 bases, with 9 bases between them. The CDR3 is made up of 13 amino acids. The whole variable domain, filled in from reference TRBV5-1 and TRBJ2-7, reads KAGVTQTPRYLIKTRGQQVTLSCSPISGHRSVSWYQQTPGQGLQFLFEYFSETQRNKGNFPGRFSGRQFSNSRSEMNVSTLELGDSALYLCASSLLGVYEQYFGPGTRLTVT.

The V call is TRBV7-5, the J call TRBJ2-1; the D call in the table, TRBD2, was not verified against the DNA. TRBV7-5 is a pseudogene. The CDR3 runs 17 residues. CDR3 in DNA: TGTGCCAGAAGCTTAGGGCTAGCGGGAACCCCGTACAATGAGCAGTTCTTC. It is translated as CARSLGLAGTPYNEQFF.

The chain joins TRBV2 to TRBJ1-1; the D gene is possibly TRBD1 (5 bases). CDR1 and CDR2 from the germline V gene are SNHLY and FYNNEI. V was shortened by 3 bases and J by 5 bases, with 10 bases between the two germline ends. CDR3 length equals 13 residues. In DNA, the CDR3 is TGTGCCAGCAGTGAGGGGGGGTGGACTGAAGCTTTCTTT. This sequence encodes CASSEGGWTEAFF.

The genes are TRBV29-1 and TRBJ2-1, with D possibly matching TRBD2 (5 bases). The germline CDR1 and CDR2 sequences are SQVTM and ANQGSEA. There are 15 residues in the CDR3. V shed 7 bases and J shed 7 bases, with 23 bases lying between them. The CDR3 here is CSASDGVLTRNEQFF. DNA of the CDR3: TGCAGCGCGTCGGACGGCGTTTTAACTAGAAATGAGCAGTTCTTC.

V is TRBV6-5 and J is TRBJ1-1, with D hard to call. The CDR3 loop spans 14 amino acids. Germline loops: CDR1 MNHEY, CDR2 SVGAGI. V was clipped by 2 bases and J by 4 bases, with 11 bases between them. CDR3 sequence (DNA): TGTGCCAGCAGTTACATTCGGGATACCACTGAAGCTTTCTTT. It encodes CASSYIRDTTEAFF.

The gene calls are TRBV5-1 and TRBJ2-5, with D possibly matching TRBD2 (6 bases). V was pared by 2 bases and J by 4 bases, with 12 bases between. The CDR3 is made up of 14 amino acids. Germline CDR1 is SGHRS and CDR2 is YFSETQ. In nucleotides, the CDR3 is TGCGCCAGCAGCTTACTCCACGGGGGAGAGACCCAGTACTTC. It encodes CASSLLHGGETQYF.

J is TRBJ1-1 and V is TRBV18, with a weak D call TRBD1 (5 bases). The V end lost 1 base, the J end lost 3 bases, and 9 bases lay between the germline ends. This CDR3 has 14 residues. Germline CDR1 and CDR2: KGHSH and LQKENI. The CDR3 here is CASSPRGGDTEAFF. The CDR3 nucleotides read TGTGCCAGCTCACCACGTGGAGGGGACACTGAAGCTTTCTTT. Drawing the rest from reference TRBV18 and TRBJ1-1, the complete variable domain is NAGVMQNPRHLVRRRGQEARLRCSPMKGHSHVYWYRQLPEEGLKFMVYLQKENIIDESGMPKERFSAEFPKEGPSILRIQQVVRGDSAAYFCASSPRGGDTEAFFGQGTRLTVV.

This chain joins TRBV4-3 and TRBJ1-4; tentative D call: TRBD1 (5 bases). The CDR3 contains 16 residues. CDR1 LGHNA and CDR2 YSLEER come from the germline V gene. V lost 0 bases and J 10 bases, leaving 18 bases between the germline ends. The CDR3 region has the DNA TGCGCCAGCAGCCAAGATTTAACGGCTCCGGGGGGAAAACTGTTTTTT. Amino acids: CASSQDLTAPGGKLFF.